The table lists the clone carrying this TCR beta chain with many counts. As yet, its antigen is unknown. A clone one base away is much larger, so this may be a read error. The CDR3 is cut off 3 residues early in the read; its end comes from the germline J gene. CDR3 length: 15 residues. Germline CDR1 reads SGHRS; CDR2 reads YFSETQ. Blood samples were heparinized, about 4.5 to 9 ml per donor. The record originates from a study of T cell clonality in common variable immunodeficiency. Findings of the study overall: Fewer TCRbeta clones were shared among CVID subjects than controls. CVID subjects showed higher TCRbeta clonality than healthy controls. Patient heterogeneity in the CVID cohort limited correlations between repertoire features and clinical complications.

The table came from immunoSEQ multiplex PCR; TCRdb's copy has only in-frame clones and leaves some out. Sampling found around 30,000 clones, none seen once. Input material: peripheral blood mononuclear cells. The receptor was derived from a person aged 18 to 75 in good health. The rearrangement joins TRBV5-1 to TRBJ2-2; 7 nucleotides match TRBD1. CDR3 in amino acids: CASRTTGVFNEKLFF. The DNA read from the CDR3 is TGCGCCAGCAGGACTACAGGGGTCTTCAATGAAAAG.